The clone carrying this T cell receptor (beta chain) was counted a few times. Its antigen is unidentified. TCRdb used MiXCR to reprocess the reads, holding one entry per CDR3 protein. The sample carries a few hundred thousand distinct CDR3 sequences, under 45% recorded once. Trimming cost V 5 bases and J 2 bases; bases outside gene matches: 9. The CDR3 extends over 17 amino acids. These data belong to a study of T cell repertoires in cytomegalovirus infection. The material was cultured PBMCs, obtained from culture after CMV antigen stimulation. The source of this sequence is a human donor in good health (CMV status not recorded). Some clones in this sample may be carry-over from other donors' samples. The chain is built from TRBV12-3 or TRBV12-4 and TRBJ2-3; 11 nucleotides align to TRBD2. The CDR3 loop is CASSPGTSGPLTDTQYF. DNA of the CDR3: TGTGCCAGCAGTCCTGGGACTAGCGGACCCCTCACAGATACGCAGTATTTT.